The clone carrying this T cell receptor beta chain occurred a few times. This entry comes from a study of T cell responses to AZD1222 COVID-19 vaccine. Produced via immunoSEQ multiplex PCR; TCRdb's table is partial and in-frame only. In the table there are around 130,000 clones, approximately 90% of which are singletons. This receptor was identified in an adult who received the MenACWY meningococcal vaccine as a control. The sample here was peripheral blood, taken 28 days after the second dose of the MenACWY control vaccine.

CDR3 loop: CASSLAQGLANTGELFF. As DNA, the CDR3 is TGTGCCAGCAGCTTAGCGCAGGGACTAGCCAACACCGGGGAGCTGTTTTTT. The V gene is TRBV7-9, the J gene TRBJ2-2; 9 bases are a match to TRBD2. V gave up 0 bases and J gave up 2 bases; unmatched junction bases: 4. The CDR3 is made up of 17 amino acids. Germline-derived CDR1 and CDR2 are SEHNR and FQNEAQ (reference sequence).